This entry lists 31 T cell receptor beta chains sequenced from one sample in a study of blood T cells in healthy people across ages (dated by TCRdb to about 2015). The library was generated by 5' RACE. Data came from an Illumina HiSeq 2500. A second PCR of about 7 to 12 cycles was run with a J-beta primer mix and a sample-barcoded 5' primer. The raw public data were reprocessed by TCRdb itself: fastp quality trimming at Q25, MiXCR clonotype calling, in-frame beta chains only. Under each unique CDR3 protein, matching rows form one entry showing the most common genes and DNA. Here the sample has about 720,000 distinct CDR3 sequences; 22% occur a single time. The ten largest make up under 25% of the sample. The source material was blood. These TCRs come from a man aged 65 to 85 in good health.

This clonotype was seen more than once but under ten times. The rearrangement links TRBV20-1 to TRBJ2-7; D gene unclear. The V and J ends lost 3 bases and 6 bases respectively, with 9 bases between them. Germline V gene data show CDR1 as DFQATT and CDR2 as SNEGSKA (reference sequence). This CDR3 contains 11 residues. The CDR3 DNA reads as TGCAGTGCTAGGGGTGGCCGCGAGCAGTACTTC. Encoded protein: CSARGGREQYF.

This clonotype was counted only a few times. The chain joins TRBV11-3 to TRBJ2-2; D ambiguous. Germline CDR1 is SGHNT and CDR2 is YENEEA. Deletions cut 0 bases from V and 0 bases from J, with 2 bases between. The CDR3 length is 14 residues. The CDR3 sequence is CASSLESNTGELFF. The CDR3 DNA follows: TGTGCCAGCAGCTTAGAGTCGAACACCGGGGAGCTGTTTTTT.

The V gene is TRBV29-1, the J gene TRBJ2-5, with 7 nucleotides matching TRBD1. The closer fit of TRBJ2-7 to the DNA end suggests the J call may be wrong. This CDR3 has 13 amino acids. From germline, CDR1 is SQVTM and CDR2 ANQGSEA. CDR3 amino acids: CSVERQGVNEQYF. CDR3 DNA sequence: TGCAGCGTTGAGAGGCAGGGGGTAAACGAGCAGTACTTC.

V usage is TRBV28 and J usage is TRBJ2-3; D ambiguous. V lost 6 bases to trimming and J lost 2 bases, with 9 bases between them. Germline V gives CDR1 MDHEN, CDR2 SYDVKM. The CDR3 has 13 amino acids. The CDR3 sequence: CASRSFLTDTQYF. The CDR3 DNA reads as TGTGCCAGCAGGTCCTTCCTCACAGATACGCAGTATTTT.

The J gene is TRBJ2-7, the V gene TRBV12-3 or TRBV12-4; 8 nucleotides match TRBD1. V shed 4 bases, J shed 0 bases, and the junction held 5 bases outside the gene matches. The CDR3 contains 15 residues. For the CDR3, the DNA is TGTGCCAGCAGTTCGACAGGGGTTCTCTCCTACGAGCAGTACTTC. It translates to CASSSTGVLSYEQYF.

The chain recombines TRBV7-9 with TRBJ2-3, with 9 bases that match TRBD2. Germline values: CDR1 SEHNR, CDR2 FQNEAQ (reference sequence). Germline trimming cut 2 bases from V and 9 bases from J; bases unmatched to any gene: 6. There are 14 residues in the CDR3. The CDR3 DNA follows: TGTGCCAGCAGCTTACTAGCGGGGTCCCAAACGCAGTATTTT. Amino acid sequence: CASSLLAGSQTQYF.

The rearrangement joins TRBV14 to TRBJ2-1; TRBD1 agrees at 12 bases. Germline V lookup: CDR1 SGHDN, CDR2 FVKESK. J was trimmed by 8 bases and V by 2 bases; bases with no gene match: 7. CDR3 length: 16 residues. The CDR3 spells CASSQRSGTGGDEQFF. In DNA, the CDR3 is TGTGCCAGCAGCCAACGCTCCGGGACAGGGGGCGATGAGCAGTTCTTC.

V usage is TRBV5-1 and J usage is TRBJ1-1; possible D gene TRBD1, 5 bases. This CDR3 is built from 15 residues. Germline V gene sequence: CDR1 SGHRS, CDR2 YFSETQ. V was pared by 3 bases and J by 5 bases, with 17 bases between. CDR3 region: CASSSTTGGQTEAFF. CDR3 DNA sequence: TGCGCCAGCAGCTCGACCACAGGTGGTCAAACTGAAGCTTTCTTT.

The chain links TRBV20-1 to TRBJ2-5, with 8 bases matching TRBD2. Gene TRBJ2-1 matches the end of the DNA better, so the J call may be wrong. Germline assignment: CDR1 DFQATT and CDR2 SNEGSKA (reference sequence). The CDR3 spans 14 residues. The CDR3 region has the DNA TGCAGTGCCAATAAAGACGGGACTAGGAATGAGCAGTTCTTC. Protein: CSANKDGTRNEQFF.

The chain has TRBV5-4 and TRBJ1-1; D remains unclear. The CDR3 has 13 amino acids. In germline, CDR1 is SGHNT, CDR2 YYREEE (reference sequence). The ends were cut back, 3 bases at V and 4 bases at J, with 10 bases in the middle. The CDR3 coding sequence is TGTGCCAGCAGCTCCGGTCCCACCACTGAAGCTTTCTTT. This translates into CASSSGPTTEAFF.

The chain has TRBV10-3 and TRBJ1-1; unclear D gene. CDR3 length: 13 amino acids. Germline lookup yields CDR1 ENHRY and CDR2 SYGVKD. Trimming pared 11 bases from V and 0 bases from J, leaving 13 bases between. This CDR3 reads CASRDLMNTEAFF. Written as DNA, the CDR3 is TGTGCCTCACGAGACCTCATGAACACTGAAGCTTTCTTT.

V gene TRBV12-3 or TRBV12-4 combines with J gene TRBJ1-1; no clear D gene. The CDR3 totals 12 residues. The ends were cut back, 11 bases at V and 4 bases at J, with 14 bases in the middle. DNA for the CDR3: TGTGCCGACCGTGGCACCGCCACTGAAGCTTTCTTT. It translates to CADRGTATEAFF.

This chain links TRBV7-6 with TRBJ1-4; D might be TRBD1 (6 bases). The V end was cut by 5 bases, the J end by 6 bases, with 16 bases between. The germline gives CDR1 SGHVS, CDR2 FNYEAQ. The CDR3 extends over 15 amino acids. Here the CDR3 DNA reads TGTGCCAGCAGCCTGGGCATGGACAGAGATGAAAAACTGTTTTTT. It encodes CASSLGMDRDEKLFF.

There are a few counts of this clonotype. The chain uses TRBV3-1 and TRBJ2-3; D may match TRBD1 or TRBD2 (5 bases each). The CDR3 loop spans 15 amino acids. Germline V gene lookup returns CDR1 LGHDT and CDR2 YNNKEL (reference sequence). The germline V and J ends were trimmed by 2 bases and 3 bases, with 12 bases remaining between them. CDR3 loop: CASSQSYRRTDTQYF. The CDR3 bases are TGTGCCAGCAGCCAATCGTACAGGAGGACAGATACGCAGTATTTT.

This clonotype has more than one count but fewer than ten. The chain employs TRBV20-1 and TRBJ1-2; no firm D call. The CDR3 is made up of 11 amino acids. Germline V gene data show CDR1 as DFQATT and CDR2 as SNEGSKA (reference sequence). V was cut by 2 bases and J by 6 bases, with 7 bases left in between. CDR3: CSARRENGYTF. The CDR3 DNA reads TGCAGTGCTAGACGAGAGAATGGCTACACCTTC.

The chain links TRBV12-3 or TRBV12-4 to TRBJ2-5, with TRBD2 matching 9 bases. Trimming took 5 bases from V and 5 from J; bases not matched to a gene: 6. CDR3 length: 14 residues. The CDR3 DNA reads TGTGCCAGCAGTCCCTGGACTAGCGAGGAGACCCAGTACTTC. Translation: CASSPWTSEETQYF.

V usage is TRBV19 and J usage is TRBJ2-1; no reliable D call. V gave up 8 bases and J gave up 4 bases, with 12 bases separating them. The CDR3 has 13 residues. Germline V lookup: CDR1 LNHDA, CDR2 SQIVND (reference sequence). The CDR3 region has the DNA TGTGCCAGTTCTTCAAGGTGGTACAATGAGCAGTTCTTC. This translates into CASSSRWYNEQFF.

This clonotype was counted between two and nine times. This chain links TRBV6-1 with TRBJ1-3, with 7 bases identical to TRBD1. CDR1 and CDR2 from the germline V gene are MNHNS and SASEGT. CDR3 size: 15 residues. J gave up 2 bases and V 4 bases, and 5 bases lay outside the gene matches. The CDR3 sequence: CASSVFQGAGNTIYF. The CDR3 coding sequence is TGTGCCAGCAGTGTTTTCCAGGGGGCTGGAAACACCATATATTTT.

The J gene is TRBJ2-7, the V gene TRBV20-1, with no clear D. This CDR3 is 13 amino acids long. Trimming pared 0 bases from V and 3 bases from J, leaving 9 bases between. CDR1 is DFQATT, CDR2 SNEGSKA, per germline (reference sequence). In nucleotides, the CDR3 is TGCAGTGCTAGAGATAAAATATTCTACGAGCAGTACTTC. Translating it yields CSARDKIFYEQYF.

CDR3 coding DNA: TGTGCCAGCAGTAGACAGGGAGAAGAGTCACCCCTCCACTTT. As protein: CASSRQGEESPLHF. The gene calls are TRBV27 and TRBJ1-6; 7 positions agree with TRBD1. The CDR3 sequence is 14 residues long. Germline values: CDR1 MNHEY, CDR2 SMNVEV (reference sequence). V trimming: 5 bases; J trimming: 10 bases; junction bases outside the gene matches: 8.

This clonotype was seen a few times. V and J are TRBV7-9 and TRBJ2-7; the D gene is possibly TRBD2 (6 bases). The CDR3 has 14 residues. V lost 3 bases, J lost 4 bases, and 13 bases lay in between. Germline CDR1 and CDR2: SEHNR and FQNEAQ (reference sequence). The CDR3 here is CASSLSGGDYEQYF. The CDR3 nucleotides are TGTGCCAGCAGCTTGTCCGGGGGTGATTACGAGCAGTACTTC.

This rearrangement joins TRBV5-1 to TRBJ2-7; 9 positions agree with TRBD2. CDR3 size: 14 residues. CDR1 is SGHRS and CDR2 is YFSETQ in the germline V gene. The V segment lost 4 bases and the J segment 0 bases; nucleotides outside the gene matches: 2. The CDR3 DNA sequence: TGCGCCAGCAGCCGCGGGAGGGGCTCCTACGAGCAGTACTTC. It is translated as CASSRGRGSYEQYF.

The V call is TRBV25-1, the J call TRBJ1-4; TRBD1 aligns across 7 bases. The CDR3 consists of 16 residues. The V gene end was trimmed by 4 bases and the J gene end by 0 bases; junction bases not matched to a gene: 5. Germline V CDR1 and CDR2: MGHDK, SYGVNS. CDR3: CASSAPGTATNEKLFF. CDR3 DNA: TGTGCCAGCAGTGCTCCCGGGACAGCAACTAATGAAAAACTGTTTTTT.

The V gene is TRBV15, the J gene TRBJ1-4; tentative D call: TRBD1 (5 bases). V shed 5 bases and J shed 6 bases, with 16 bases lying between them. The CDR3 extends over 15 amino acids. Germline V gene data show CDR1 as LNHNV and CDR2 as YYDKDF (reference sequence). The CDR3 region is CATSPSRGSHEKLFF. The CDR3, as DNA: TGTGCCACCAGCCCCTCCCGGGGGTCCCATGAAAAACTGTTTTTT.

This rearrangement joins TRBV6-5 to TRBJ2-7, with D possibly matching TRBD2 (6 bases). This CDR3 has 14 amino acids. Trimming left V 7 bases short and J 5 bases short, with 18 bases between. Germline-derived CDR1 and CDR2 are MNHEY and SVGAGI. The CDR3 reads CASNPGGIGHEQYF. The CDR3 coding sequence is TGTGCCAGCAATCCCGGGGGAATAGGCCACGAGCAGTACTTC.

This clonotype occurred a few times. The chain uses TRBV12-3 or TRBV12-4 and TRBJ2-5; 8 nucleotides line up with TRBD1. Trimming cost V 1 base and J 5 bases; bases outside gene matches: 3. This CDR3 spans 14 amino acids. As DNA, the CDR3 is TGTGCCAGCAGTTTAGACAGGGGGGCTGAGACCCAGTACTTC. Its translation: CASSLDRGAETQYF.

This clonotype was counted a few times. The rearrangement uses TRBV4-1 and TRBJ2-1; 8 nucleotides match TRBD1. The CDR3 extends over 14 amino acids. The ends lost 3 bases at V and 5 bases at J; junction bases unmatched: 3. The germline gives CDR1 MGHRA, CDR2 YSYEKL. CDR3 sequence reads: CASSHADRDNEQFF. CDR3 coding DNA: TGCGCCAGCAGCCATGCGGACAGGGACAATGAGCAGTTCTTC.

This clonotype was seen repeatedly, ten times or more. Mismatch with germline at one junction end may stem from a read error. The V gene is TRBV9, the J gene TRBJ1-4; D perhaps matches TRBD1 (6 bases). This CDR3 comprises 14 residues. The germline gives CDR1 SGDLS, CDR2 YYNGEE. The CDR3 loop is CASSVGGANEKLFF. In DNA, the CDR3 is TGCGCCAGCAGCGTAGGGGGAGCTAATGAAAAACTGTTTTTT. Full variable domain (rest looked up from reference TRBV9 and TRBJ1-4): DSGVTQTPKHLITATGQRVTLRCSPRSGDLSVYWYQQSLDQGLQFLIQYYNGEERAKGNILERFSAQQFPDLHSELNLSSLELGDSALYFCASSVGGANEKLFFGSGTQLSVL.

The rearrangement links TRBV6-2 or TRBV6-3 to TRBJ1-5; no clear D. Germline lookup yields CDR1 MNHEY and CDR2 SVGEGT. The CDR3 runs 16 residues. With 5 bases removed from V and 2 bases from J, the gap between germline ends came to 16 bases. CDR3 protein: CASSRDFLSGNQPQHF. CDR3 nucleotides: TGTGCCAGCAGTCGCGACTTCCTTTCTGGCAATCAGCCCCAGCATTTT.

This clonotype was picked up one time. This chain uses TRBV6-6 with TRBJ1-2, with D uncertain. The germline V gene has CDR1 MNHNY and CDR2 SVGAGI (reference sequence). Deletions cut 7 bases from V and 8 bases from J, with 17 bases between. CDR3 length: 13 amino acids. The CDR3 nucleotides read TGTGCCAGCACCAAAACTAACCGACACGGCTACACCTTC. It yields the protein CASTKTNRHGYTF.

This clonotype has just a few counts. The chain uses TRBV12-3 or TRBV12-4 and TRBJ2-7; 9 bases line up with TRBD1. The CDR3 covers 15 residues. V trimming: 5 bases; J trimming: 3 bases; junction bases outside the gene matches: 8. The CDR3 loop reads CASSPRDRAIYEQYF. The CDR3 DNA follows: TGTGCCAGCAGTCCTCGGGACAGGGCCATCTACGAGCAGTACTTC.